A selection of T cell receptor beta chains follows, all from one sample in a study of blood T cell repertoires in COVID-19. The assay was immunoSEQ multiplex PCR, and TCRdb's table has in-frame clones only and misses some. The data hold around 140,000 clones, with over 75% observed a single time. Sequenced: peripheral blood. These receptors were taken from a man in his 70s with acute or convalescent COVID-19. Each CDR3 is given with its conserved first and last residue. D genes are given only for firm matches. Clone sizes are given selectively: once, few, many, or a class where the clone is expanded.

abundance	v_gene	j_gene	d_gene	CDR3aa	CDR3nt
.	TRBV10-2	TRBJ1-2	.	CASSERGGFGYTF	TGCGCCAGCAGTGAGAGAGGGGGATTTGGCTACACCTTC
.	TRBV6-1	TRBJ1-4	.	CASSEGGRGGLFF	TGTGCCAGCAGTGAAGGGGGGAGGGGTGGTTTATTTTTT
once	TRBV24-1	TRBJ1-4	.	CATSPGVTNEKLFF	TGTGCCACCAGTCCAGGGGTAACTAATGAAAAACTGTTTTTT
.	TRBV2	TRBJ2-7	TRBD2	CASSRGGLAYEQYF	TGTGCCAGCAGCCGCGGGGGACTAGCCTACGAGCAGTACTTC
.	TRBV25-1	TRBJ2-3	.	CASSYGGTDTQYF	TGTGCCAGCAGTTACGGGGGCACAGATACGCAGTATTTT
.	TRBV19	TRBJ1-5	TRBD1	CASSISRQGAGQPQHF	TGTGCCAGTAGTATCTCGAGACAGGGGGCAGGTCAGCCCCAGCATTTT
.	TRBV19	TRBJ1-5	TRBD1	CASSIAGQNQPQHF	TGTGCCAGTAGTATAGCGGGACAGAATCAGCCCCAGCATTTT
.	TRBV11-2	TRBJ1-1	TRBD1	CASSLSSDRVNTEAFF	TGTGCCAGCAGCCTATCATCGGACAGGGTGAACACTGAAGCTTTCTTT
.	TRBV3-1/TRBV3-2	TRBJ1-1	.	CASSQDIGQATNTEAFF	TGTGCCAGCAGCCAAGATATTGGGCAGGCGACGAACACTGAAGCTTTCTTT
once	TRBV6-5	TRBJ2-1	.	CASKVGQGQYNEQFF	TGTGCCAGCAAGGTAGGGCAGGGACAATACAATGAGCAGTTCTTC
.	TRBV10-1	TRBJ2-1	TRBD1	CASSLSTGVGDEQFF	TGCGCCAGCAGTCTATCTACAGGGGTCGGAGATGAGCAGTTCTTC
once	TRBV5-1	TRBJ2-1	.	CASSLVGAGEQFF	TGCGCCAGCAGCTTGGTAGGGGCCGGTGAGCAGTTCTTC
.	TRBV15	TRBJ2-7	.	CATSRVPGIYEQYF	TGTGCCACCAGCAGAGTACCGGGAATCTACGAGCAGTACTTC
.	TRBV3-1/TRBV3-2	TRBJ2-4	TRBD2	CASSSVAGASGNIQYF	TGTGCCAGCAGCTCAGTAGCGGGGGCCTCAGGGAACATTCAGTACTTC
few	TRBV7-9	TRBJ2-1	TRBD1	CASSLGGTGNPQNEQFF	TGTGCCAGCAGCTTAGGGGGGACAGGCAACCCCCAGAATGAGCAGTTCTTC
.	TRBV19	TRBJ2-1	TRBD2	CASKGASGLYEQFF	TGTGCCAGTAAAGGGGCTAGCGGTCTCTATGAGCAGTTCTTC
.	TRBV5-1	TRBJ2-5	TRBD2	CASSLASGGQETQYF	TGCGCCAGCAGCCTGGCTAGCGGGGGGCAAGAGACCCAGTACTTC
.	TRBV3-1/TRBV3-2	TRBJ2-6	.	CASSLNLRVGGANVLTF	TGTGCCAGCAGCCTAAACCTCAGGGTCGGTGGGGCCAACGTCCTGACTTTC
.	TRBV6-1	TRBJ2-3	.	CASSENIRGDTQYF	TGTGCCAGCAGTGAAAATATCAGAGGGGATACGCAGTATTTT
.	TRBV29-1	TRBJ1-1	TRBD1	CSVEGGQGYALNTEAFF	TGCAGCGTTGAAGGGGGACAGGGATATGCTTTGAACACTGAAGCTTTCTTT
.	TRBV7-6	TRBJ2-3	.	CASSPSLRGTDTQYF	TGTGCCAGCAGCCCTAGCCTGCGAGGCACAGATACGCAGTATTTT
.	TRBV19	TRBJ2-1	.	CASSTMFGQPEQFF	TGTGCCAGTAGTACAATGTTTGGACAGCCTGAGCAGTTCTTC
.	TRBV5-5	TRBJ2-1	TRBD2	CASSFGGEYNEQFF	TGTGCCAGCAGCTTTGGGGGGGAGTACAATGAGCAGTTCTTC
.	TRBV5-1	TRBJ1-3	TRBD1	CASSLGGGKSGNTIYF	TGCGCCAGCAGCTTGGGAGGGGGCAAATCTGGAAACACCATATATTTT
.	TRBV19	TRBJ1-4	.	CASSPGQATNEKLFF	TGTGCCAGTAGTCCCGGACAAGCAACTAATGAAAAACTGTTTTTT
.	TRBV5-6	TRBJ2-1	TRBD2	CASSSLTSGHNEQFF	TGTGCCAGCAGCTCATTGACTAGCGGGCACAATGAGCAGTTCTTC
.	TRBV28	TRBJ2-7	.	CASSTTSYEQYF	TGTGCCAGCAGTACAACTAGCTACGAGCAGTACTTC
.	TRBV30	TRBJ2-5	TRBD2	CAWGPLAGLGETQYF	TGTGCCTGGGGACCCCTAGCGGGTCTTGGGGAGACCCAGTACTTC
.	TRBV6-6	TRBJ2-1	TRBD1	CASSPRTGHPGLSSYNEQFF	TGTGCCAGCAGCCCCCGGACAGGACACCCAGGCCTTAGCTCCTACAATGAGCAGTTCTTC
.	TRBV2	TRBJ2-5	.	CASSEELGATQYF	TGTGCCAGCAGTGAAGAGTTGGGGGCGACCCAGTACTTC
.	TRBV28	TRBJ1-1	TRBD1	CASRTGVGNTEAFF	TGTGCCAGTCGGACAGGGGTCGGGAACACTGAAGCTTTCTTT
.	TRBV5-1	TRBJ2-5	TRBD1	CASSLLRDRVETQYF	TGCGCCAGCAGCTTGCTCCGGGACAGGGTAGAGACCCAGTACTTC
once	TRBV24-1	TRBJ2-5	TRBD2	CATRLLARQETQYF	TGTGCCACCCGGCTACTAGCGAGGCAAGAGACCCAGTACTTC